This passage covers 9 T cell receptor beta chains from one sample sequenced in a study of cytomegalovirus exposure and HLA in healthy donors. PCR employed 60 Vbeta and 13 Jbeta primers. The protocol was immunoSEQ multiplex PCR, while the TCRdb copy is restricted to in-frame clones and leaves out a portion. This sample has about 150,000 clones, with roughly three quarters found just once. Source material: PBMCs. The source is a man aged 30 to 39 in good health and CMV-seropositive.

The genes are TRBV12-5 and TRBJ2-4, with 9 bases identical to TRBD1. V was pared by 0 bases and J by 5 bases, with 5 bases of the junction left unmatched. CDR1 is LGHNT and CDR2 is FRNRAP in the germline V gene. The CDR3 spans 16 residues. The CDR3 DNA sequence: TGTGCTAGTGGTTTGGTGGGGTGGGACAGGGAAAACATTCAGTACTTC. Its protein product is CASGLVGWDRENIQYF.

The genes are TRBV5-4 and TRBJ2-1; perhaps TRBD1 as D (6 bases). With 2 bases removed from V and 6 bases from J, the gap between germline ends came to 6 bases. CDR1 is SGHNT and CDR2 is YYREEE in the germline V gene (reference sequence). The CDR3 totals 12 residues. The CDR3 DNA reads as TGTGCCAGCAGCTTACAGGGCAATGAGCAGTTCTTC. Translation gives CASSLQGNEQFF.

This rearrangement joins TRBV9 to TRBJ2-7; TRBD2 matches 13 bases. Germline values: CDR1 SGDLS, CDR2 YYNGEE. The CDR3 consists of 15 residues. Trimming removed 4 bases from V and 7 bases from J; junction bases left unmatched: 8. CDR3 coding DNA: TGTGCCAGCAGCCCCGGGACTAGCGGGAAACAAGAGCAGTACTTC. It translates to CASSPGTSGKQEQYF.

The rearrangement uses TRBV7-2 and TRBJ2-2; D not resolved. CDR3 length: 14 amino acids. Trimming pared 4 bases from V and 6 bases from J, leaving 12 bases between. The V gene's germline CDR1 is SGHTA and CDR2 FQGNSA. In nucleotides, the CDR3 is TGTGCCAGCAGCTCGACCGGGTGGGCCGGGGAGCTGTTTTTT. It specifies CASSSTGWAGELFF. Using reference TRBV7-2 and TRBJ2-2 for the parts outside the CDR3, the full variable domain is GAGVSQSPSNKVTEKGKDVELRCDPISGHTALYWYRQSLGQGLEFLIYFQGNSAPDKSGLPSDRFSAERTGGSVSTLTIQRTQQEDSAVYLCASSSTGWAGELFFGEGSRLTVL.

This clone showed up just a few times. This rearrangement joins TRBV2 to TRBJ2-2; 12 nucleotides match TRBD2. CDR1 and CDR2 (germline): SNHLY, FYNNEI. The junction had 2 bases not matched to a gene; V was cut back by 4 bases and J by 2 bases. CDR3 length equals 16 residues. In DNA, the CDR3 is TGTGCCAGCAGTGGCGGACTAGCGGGAAACACCGGGGAGCTGTTTTTT. This gives the protein CASSGGLAGNTGELFF. The full variable domain, its missing parts supplied by reference TRBV2 and TRBJ2-2, is EPEVTQTPSHQVTQMGQEVILRCVPISNHLYFYWYRQILGQKVEFLVSFYNNEISEKSEIFDDQFSVERPDGSNFTLKIRSTKLEDSAMYFCASSGGLAGNTGELFFGEGSRLTVL.

The rearrangement uses TRBV7-2 and TRBJ2-3; TRBD2 matches at 11 bases. The CDR3 covers 18 residues. V dropped 5 bases and J dropped 0; count of bases not matched to a gene: 10. Per the germline V gene, CDR1 is SGHTA and CDR2 is FQGNSA. CDR3 in amino acids: CASSRGGTSGSSTDTQYF. Written as DNA, the CDR3 is TGTGCCAGCAGCCGAGGTGGGACTAGCGGATCTAGCACAGATACGCAGTATTTT.

The chain links TRBV2 to TRBJ2-5; 11 bases are a match to TRBD2. The CDR3 loop spans 16 amino acids. CDR1 is SNHLY and CDR2 is FYNNEI in the germline V gene. V dropped 3 bases and J dropped 1; count of bases not matched to a gene: 4. Here the CDR3 reads CASSDATSGIQETQYF. Here the CDR3 DNA reads TGTGCCAGCAGTGACGCGACTAGCGGGATCCAAGAGACCCAGTACTTC.

The V and J genes are TRBV7-9 and TRBJ1-1; D may be TRBD1 (5 bases). The CDR3 is 15 amino acids. The V end was cut by 0 bases, the J end by 4 bases, with 12 bases between. The germline gives CDR1 SEHNR, CDR2 FQNEAQ (reference sequence). CDR3 sequence reads: CASSLAPGVGTEAFF. CDR3 bases: TGTGCCAGCAGCTTAGCGCCGGGGGTCGGCACTGAAGCTTTCTTT. Together with reference TRBV7-9 and TRBJ1-1, the CDR3 gives the full variable domain: DTGVSQNPRHKITKRGQNVTFRCDPISEHNRLYWYRQTLGQGPEFLTYFQNEAQLEKSRLLSDRFSAERPKGSFSTLEIQRTEQGDSAMYLCASSLAPGVGTEAFFGQGTRLTVV.

This chain links TRBV7-9 with TRBJ1-1; 11 bases are shared with TRBD1. Germline V gene sequence: CDR1 SEHNR, CDR2 FQNEAQ (reference sequence). The CDR3 is 16 amino acids. V dropped 0 bases and J dropped 8; count of bases not matched to a gene: 8. This chain's CDR3 is CASSLAGTGGSGEAFF. DNA for the CDR3: TGTGCCAGCAGCTTAGCAGGGACAGGGGGTTCCGGGGAAGCTTTCTTT.